Each of the 9 T cell receptor beta chains below was sequenced from the same sample in a study of cytomegalovirus exposure and HLA in healthy donors. PCR primers comprised 60 Vbeta and 13 Jbeta primers. Data came from immunoSEQ multiplex PCR; TCRdb stores just in-frame clones and leaves some out. The sample holds 200,000 or so clones. The sequenced material came from PBMCs. These TCRs come from a boy between 10 and 17 years old in good health and CMV-seronegative.

The genes are TRBV30 and TRBJ2-2; no clear D. V was cut by 1 base and J by 0 bases, with 6 bases left in between. Germline V CDR1 and CDR2: GTSNPN, SVGIG (reference sequence). The CDR3 spans 14 residues. CDR3 bases: TGTGCCTGGAGTGGTTTATCGAACACCGGGGAGCTGTTTTTT. This translates into CAWSGLSNTGELFF.

The genes are TRBV6-5 and TRBJ2-7, with 11 bases aligning to TRBD2. The CDR3 length is 15 residues. Germline values: CDR1 MNHEY, CDR2 SVGAGI. V was clipped by 5 bases and J by 0 bases; unmatched bases: 3. CDR3 region: CASSLAGGSSYEQYF. CDR3 in DNA: TGTGCCAGCAGTCTAGCGGGGGGCTCCTCCTACGAGCAGTACTTC.

The chain joins TRBV15 to TRBJ2-7, with 16 positions matching TRBD2. The CDR3 covers 15 residues. Germline CDR1 reads LNHNV; CDR2 reads YYDKDF (reference sequence). Trimming took 3 bases from V and 7 from J; bases not matched to a gene: 3. DNA for the CDR3: TGTGCCACCAGCAGGATGGGACTAGCGGGGGGGGAGCAGTACTTC. It encodes CATSRMGLAGGEQYF. Supplemented by reference TRBV15 and TRBJ2-7, the full variable domain reads DAMVIQNPRYQVTQFGKPVTLSCSQTLNHNVMYWYQQKSSQAPKLLFHYYDKDFNNEADTPDNFQSRRPNTSFCFLDIRSPGLGDTAMYLCATSRMGLAGGEQYFGPGTRLTVT.

The J gene is TRBJ2-1, the V gene TRBV4-1; TRBD2 is a possible D gene (6 bases). Trimming pared 3 bases from V and 3 bases from J, leaving 9 bases between. The germline V gene encodes CDR1 MGHRA and CDR2 YSYEKL. There are 14 residues in the CDR3. The CDR3: CASSHGGFYNEQFF. The CDR3 region has the DNA TGCGCCAGCAGCCACGGAGGGTTCTACAATGAGCAGTTCTTC.

The chain combines TRBV6-5 with TRBJ1-2; a weak D match, TRBD1 (5 bases). CDR1 is MNHEY, CDR2 SVGAGI, per germline. The CDR3 contains 14 residues. The V and J ends lost 6 bases and 4 bases respectively, with 15 bases between them. The CDR3 sequence is CASSSAGGFYGYTF. The CDR3 DNA follows: TGTGCCAGCAGCTCTGCGGGGGGGTTCTATGGCTACACCTTC.

The chain carries TRBV5-6 and TRBJ2-3, with 7 bases fitting TRBD2. Per the germline V gene, CDR1 is SGHDT and CDR2 is YYEEEE. The CDR3 is 15 amino acids. V was clipped by 0 bases and J by 4 bases; unmatched bases: 5. This chain's CDR3 is CASSLGTSASDTQYF. The CDR3, as DNA: TGTGCCAGCAGCTTGGGAACTAGCGCGTCAGATACGCAGTATTTT.

V gene TRBV6-6 combines with J gene TRBJ1-5; 9 bases fit TRBD1. Germline CDR1 reads MNHNY; CDR2 reads SVGAGI (reference sequence). The CDR3 length is 16 residues. Trimming took 5 bases from V and 0 from J; bases not matched to a gene: 5. The CDR3 nucleotides read TGTGCCAGCAGTCAGGACAGGGGAAATAGCAATCAGCCCCAGCATTTT. The encoded protein is CASSQDRGNSNQPQHF.

The chain combines TRBV5-1 with TRBJ1-1; 7 bases agree with TRBD1. With V trimmed by 0 bases and J by 9 bases, 5 bases remained unmatched. The CDR3 runs 13 residues. Looked up from germline, CDR1 is SGHRS and CDR2 is YFSETQ. The CDR3 sequence is CASSLGGTVKAFF. In nucleotides, the CDR3 is TGCGCCAGCAGCTTGGGGGGGACAGTCAAAGCTTTCTTT.

V and J are TRBV13 and TRBJ1-5; D might be TRBD1 (6 bases). The V gene lost 2 bases and the J gene lost 4 bases, with 12 bases spanning the gap. The germline V gene encodes CDR1 PRHDT and CDR2 FYEKMQ (reference sequence). CDR3 size: 15 residues. The CDR3, as DNA: TGTGCCAGCAGCTTACGAGGCAGGGGAAATCAGCCCCAGCATTTT. Translated, it gives CASSLRGRGNQPQHF.